These 29 T cell receptor beta chains were sequenced from one sample in a study of beta chain features in type 1 diabetes. The investigators reverse transcribed all of the isolated RNA, so they sequenced expressed TCRB transcripts. Clones were read by immunoSEQ multiplex PCR, and TCRdb kept only the in-frame ones, dropping some. The sample lists about 620,000 clones, 15% seen once, with under 0.095% in the top ten. The sample taken for sequencing was naive CD4+ T cells from blood. Receptors were obtained from a young man in good health.

This clone was counted between two and nine times. This chain connects TRBV7-2 to TRBJ2-7; 7 bases match TRBD1. This CDR3 is 14 amino acids long. Germline V gene lookup returns CDR1 SGHTA and CDR2 FQGNSA. J lost 2 bases, V lost 4 bases, and 5 bases had no gene match. In nucleotides, the CDR3 is TGTGCCAGCAGCTCACAGGGGTCCACCTACGAGCAGTACTTC. Amino acid sequence: CASSSQGSTYEQYF.

The rearrangement uses TRBV4-1 and TRBJ2-1; D unresolved. V was cut by 4 bases and J by 7 bases, with 17 bases left in between. Germline V gene data show CDR1 as MGHRA and CDR2 as YSYEKL. The CDR3 runs 15 residues. CDR3 coding DNA: TGCGCCAGCAGCCCGGCTCGGGTCGTTCTAAATGAGCAGTTCTTC. This codes for CASSPARVVLNEQFF.

This clone showed up just a few times. The chain recombines TRBV18 with TRBJ2-3; possibly TRBD2 for D (5 bases). This CDR3 is 14 amino acids long. Per the germline V gene, CDR1 is KGHSH and CDR2 is LQKENI. V was cut by 6 bases and J by 1 base, with 11 bases left in between. CDR3 sequence reads: CASSRMEGTDTQYF. The CDR3 DNA reads as TGTGCCAGCTCCCGGATGGAGGGCACAGATACGCAGTATTTT. The variable domain in full, completed from reference TRBV18 and TRBJ2-3, reads NAGVMQNPRHLVRRRGQEARLRCSPMKGHSHVYWYRQLPEEGLKFMVYLQKENIIDESGMPKERFSAEFPKEGPSILRIQQVVRGDSAAYFCASSRMEGTDTQYFGPGTRLTVL.

In this sample, this clone turned up a few times. A junction end diverges from the germline sequence, so it may reflect a read error. The V call is TRBV4-1, the J call TRBJ2-3, with TRBD2 as a possible D gene (5 bases). The CDR3 sequence is 16 residues long. CDR1 and CDR2 (germline): MGHRA, YSYEKL. Written as DNA, the CDR3 is TGTGCCAGCAGCCAAGAGGGTAGCTTAGGCACAGATACGCAGTATTTT. Residues: CASSQEGSLGTDTQYF.

The chain is built from TRBV6-5 and TRBJ2-7, with D tentatively TRBD2 (6 bases). V was pared by 0 bases and J by 2 bases, with 14 bases between. This CDR3 has 16 residues. The V gene's germline CDR1 is MNHEY and CDR2 SVGAGI. This CDR3 reads CASSYSFGGSPYEQYF. As DNA, the CDR3 is TGTGCCAGCAGTTACTCGTTCGGGGGATCCCCCTACGAGCAGTACTTC.

V usage is TRBV10-3 and J usage is TRBJ1-5; TRBD1 agrees at 11 bases. The CDR3 is 16 amino acids. V trimming: 4 bases; J trimming: 1 base; junction bases outside the gene matches: 3. Germline loops: CDR1 ENHRY, CDR2 SYGVKD. The CDR3 loop is CAISGTGGVSNQPQHF. The CDR3 nucleotides read TGTGCCATCAGTGGGACAGGGGGCGTGAGCAATCAGCCCCAGCATTTT.

V gene TRBV2 combines with J gene TRBJ1-2, with unresolved D. Looked up from germline, CDR1 is SNHLY and CDR2 is FYNNEI. The CDR3 contains 12 residues. V was clipped by 6 bases and J by 4 bases, with 9 bases between them. The DNA for the CDR3 is TGTGCCAGCAGCGCTCTTTCCTATGGCTACACCTTC. Its protein is CASSALSYGYTF.

The V call is TRBV5-1, the J call TRBJ1-2; D unresolved. Trimming stripped 4 bases from V and 4 bases from J, with 8 bases between. Germline-derived CDR1 and CDR2 are SGHRS and YFSETQ. The CDR3 covers 12 residues. The CDR3 loop reads CASSRTFYGYTF. CDR3 in DNA: TGCGCCAGCAGCCGGACCTTCTATGGCTACACCTTC. Filled out from reference TRBV5-1 and TRBJ1-2, the complete variable domain reads KAGVTQTPRYLIKTRGQQVTLSCSPISGHRSVSWYQQTPGQGLQFLFEYFSETQRNKGNFPGRFSGRQFSNSRSEMNVSTLELGDSALYLCASSRTFYGYTFGSGTRLTVV.

This chain links TRBV10-3 with TRBJ2-7, with 10 bases fitting TRBD1. J was trimmed by 3 bases and V by 7 bases; bases with no gene match: 6. The CDR3 extends over 14 amino acids. Germline assignment: CDR1 ENHRY and CDR2 SYGVKD. The DNA for the CDR3 is TGTGCCATCAAACCAGGACAGGGGGTCTACGAGCAGTACTTC. Translating it yields CAIKPGQGVYEQYF.

The chain carries TRBV5-4 and TRBJ2-3; D not resolved. Germline V gives CDR1 SGHNT, CDR2 YYREEE (reference sequence). V was clipped by 0 bases and J by 9 bases, with 11 bases between them. There are 13 residues in the CDR3. Here the CDR3 reads CASSLDGLGTQYF. Written as DNA, the CDR3 is TGTGCCAGCAGCTTGGACGGTCTAGGGACGCAGTATTTT.

The chain uses TRBV19 and TRBJ2-6; 8 bases line up with TRBD1. CDR3 size: 18 residues. CDR1 is LNHDA and CDR2 is SQIVND in the germline V gene (reference sequence). Trimming at V came to 4 bases and at J to 2 bases, leaving 10 bases not matched to a gene. The CDR3 reads CASSTLDRVGAGANVLTF. CDR3 bases: TGTGCCAGTAGTACCCTGGACAGGGTAGGGGCTGGGGCCAACGTCCTGACTTTC.

This clone was counted only a few times. The chain uses TRBV27 and TRBJ1-2, with 9 bases that match TRBD1. The CDR3 has 14 residues. The trim removed 2 bases at V and 7 bases at J, leaving 5 bases unmatched. CDR1 is MNHEY, CDR2 SMNVEV, per germline (reference sequence). CDR3 bases: TGTGCCAGCAGTTTAACACAGGGGGCGGGTGGCTACACCTTC. The encoded protein is CASSLTQGAGGYTF.

The V and J genes are TRBV27 and TRBJ2-7, with D unresolved. Trimming took 9 bases from V and 0 from J, leaving 18 bases between them. The germline CDR1 and CDR2 sequences are MNHEY and SMNVEV (reference sequence). The CDR3 is 15 amino acids. The CDR3 is CASKRDTYSSYEQYF. The DNA of the CDR3 is TGTGCCAGTAAGAGAGATACTTACAGCTCCTACGAGCAGTACTTC.

V gene TRBV28 combines with J gene TRBJ1-5; D is unclear. The CDR3 extends over 14 amino acids. V lost 2 bases, J lost 0 bases, and 5 bases lay in between. Germline-derived CDR1 and CDR2 are MDHEN and SYDVKM. In nucleotides, the CDR3 is TGTGCCAGCAGTTTAAGGTATAGCAATCAGCCCCAGCATTTT. It is translated as CASSLRYSNQPQHF.

The rearrangement joins TRBV6-5 to TRBJ1-4; perhaps TRBD1 as D (5 bases). Per the germline V gene, CDR1 is MNHEY and CDR2 is SVGAGI. The CDR3 extends over 14 amino acids. V was trimmed by 6 bases and J by 7 bases, leaving 15 bases between them. This chain's CDR3 is CASRPGPTTEKLFF. The CDR3 bases are TGTGCCAGCAGGCCGGGACCTACCACTGAAAAACTGTTTTTT.

The rearrangement uses TRBV7-2 and TRBJ2-1; the D gene is possibly TRBD2 (6 bases). With 4 bases removed from V and 9 bases from J, the gap between germline ends came to 10 bases. The germline CDR1 and CDR2 sequences are SGHTA and FQGNSA. The CDR3 spans 12 residues. This chain's CDR3 is CASSSRRGEQFF. In DNA, the CDR3 is TGTGCCAGCAGCTCCCGGAGGGGTGAGCAGTTCTTC.

With respect to this clone: A junction end diverges from the germline sequence, so it may reflect a read error. V usage is TRBV25-1 and J usage is TRBJ2-7; tentatively, D is TRBD1 (6 bases). The germline V gene has CDR1 MGHDK and CDR2 SYGVNS. The CDR3 is 12 amino acids. The CDR3 DNA reads TGTACCAGCAGCCCACACAGGGTGGAGCAGTACTTC. Protein: CTSSPHRVEQYF.

This clone appeared a few times. CDR3 nucleotide sequence: TGCGCCAGCAGCCAAGTCCGGACAGGGATGGCCAAAAACATTCAGTACTTC. Translated: CASSQVRTGMAKNIQYF. The rearrangement uses TRBV4-1 and TRBJ2-4, with TRBD1 identical over 8 bases. The CDR3 is 17 amino acids. With 1 base clipped from V and 1 base from J, the junction kept 6 bases outside the gene matches. Germline CDR1 is MGHRA and CDR2 is YSYEKL.

Only a few counts were recorded for this clone. V and J are TRBV5-5 and TRBJ2-1; D remains ambiguous. Germline V CDR1 and CDR2: SGHKS, YYEKEE (reference sequence). The CDR3 runs 13 residues. Trimming removed 1 base from V and 16 bases from J, with 18 bases in between. CDR3: CASSLYNQEAIFF. As DNA, the CDR3 is TGTGCCAGCAGCTTGTATAACCAGGAAGCCATCTTCTTC.

The chain is built from TRBV14 and TRBJ2-2, with D uncertain. Trimming left V 1 base short and J 2 bases short, with 5 bases between. The CDR3 runs 14 residues. CDR1 is SGHDN, CDR2 FVKESK, per germline. The DNA of the CDR3 is TGTGCCAGCAGCCAAGCACCCAACACCGGGGAGCTGTTTTTT. This encodes CASSQAPNTGELFF.

There are a few counts of this clone. The chain combines TRBV28 with TRBJ1-4; 7 bases are a match to TRBD1. There are 13 residues in the CDR3. J gave up 7 bases and V 6 bases, and 5 bases lay outside the gene matches. Germline assignment: CDR1 MDHEN and CDR2 SYDVKM. The CDR3 protein is CASRTGPREKLFF. The CDR3 region has the DNA TGTGCCAGCAGGACAGGGCCTCGTGAAAAACTGTTTTTT.

This clone was counted between two and nine times. V usage is TRBV11-1 and J usage is TRBJ2-3; TRBD2 agrees at 13 bases. This CDR3 region has 17 residues. Trimming removed 5 bases from V and 4 bases from J; junction bases left unmatched: 9. CDR1 SGHAT and CDR2 FQDESV come from the germline V gene (reference sequence). The CDR3 reads CASSPRPGTSGADTQYF. CDR3 DNA sequence: TGTGCCAGCAGCCCGAGACCCGGGACTAGCGGGGCAGATACGCAGTATTTT.

This clone appeared a few times. The rearrangement joins TRBV18 to TRBJ2-7; no definite D call. Germline V gives CDR1 KGHSH, CDR2 LQKENI. The CDR3 contains 15 residues. V dropped 2 bases and J dropped 2 bases, with 13 bases sitting between them. CDR3 bases: TGTGCCAGCTCACCATCCCCGAGGAGTACCTACGAGCAGTACTTC. This sequence encodes CASSPSPRSTYEQYF.

The chain uses TRBV7-9 and TRBJ2-7; TRBD1 matches 11 bases. Germline V lookup: CDR1 SEHNR, CDR2 FQNEAQ (reference sequence). The CDR3 runs to 16 residues. V dropped 6 bases and J dropped 0; count of bases not matched to a gene: 7. The CDR3: CASRVTGTGGSYEQYF. CDR3 in DNA: TGTGCCAGCAGAGTAACCGGGACAGGGGGCTCCTACGAGCAGTACTTC.

The chain carries TRBV9 and TRBJ2-7; 10 nucleotides agree with TRBD1. V shed 8 bases, J shed 3 bases, and the junction held 5 bases outside the gene matches. Looked up from germline, CDR1 is SGDLS and CDR2 is YYNGEE. The length of the CDR3 is 13 residues. The CDR3 spells CASSTGGSYEQYF. DNA of the CDR3: TGTGCCAGTTCGACAGGGGGCAGCTACGAGCAGTACTTC.

In its sample, this clone was seen a few times. V usage is TRBV10-3 and J usage is TRBJ2-7, with D perhaps matching TRBD2 (6 bases). V lost 4 bases and J 9 bases, leaving 25 bases between the germline ends. The length of the CDR3 is 16 residues. CDR1 is ENHRY, CDR2 SYGVKD, per germline. DNA for the CDR3: TGTGCCATCAGTGGCACGGGCGGGACGTCCTCTGGGGTGCAGTACTTC. Encoded protein: CAISGTGGTSSGVQYF.

The chain uses TRBV4-3 and TRBJ1-1; D unclear. The germline V and J ends were trimmed by 8 bases and 6 bases, with 19 bases remaining between them. This CDR3 comprises 14 residues. The germline gives CDR1 LGHNA, CDR2 YSLEER. The CDR3 DNA follows: TGCGCCAGCCGCGGCGGGGTTGGGCCTTCTGAAGCTTTCTTT. It is translated as CASRGGVGPSEAFF.

The chain is built from TRBV7-6 and TRBJ2-4, with a weak D call TRBD1 (5 bases). V shed 2 bases and J shed 0 bases, with 11 bases lying between them. Germline CDR1 and CDR2: SGHVS and FNYEAQ. This CDR3 is built from 16 residues. In nucleotides, the CDR3 is TGTGCCAGCAGCTTAAGCTCAGGGTTAGCCAAAAACATTCAGTACTTC. Translating it yields CASSLSSGLAKNIQYF.

This clone has at least ten counts. The same CDR3 can be traced to other DNA sequences in this sample. The CDR3 region is CASSLGAGAYEQYF. The DNA of the CDR3 is TGTGCCAGCAGCTTAGGAGCGGGAGCCTACGAGCAGTACTTC. This chain joins TRBV7-9 and TRBJ2-7; 8 nucleotides line up with TRBD2. The trim removed 1 base at V and 2 bases at J, leaving 1 base unmatched. Per the germline V gene, CDR1 is SEHNR and CDR2 is FQNEAQ (reference sequence). The CDR3 runs 14 residues.